This T cell receptor beta chain comes out of a study of blood T cell repertoires in COVID-19. In the study overall: The United States, Italy and Spain provided the acute and convalescent COVID-19 samples. In each case, the material was cDNA or gDNA derived from T cells, B-cell-depleted T cells, or PBMCs.

The junction had 4 bases not matched to a gene; V was cut back by 1 base and J by 5 bases. The CDR3 has 14 amino acids. Germline values: CDR1 LGHNT, CDR2 FRNRAP. Original analysis: Nucleated cell counts were estimated from reference gene primer amplification. Produced via immunoSEQ multiplex PCR; TCRdb's table is partial and in-frame only. V and J calls and clone size are given by that table; D and trimming were obtained from the DNA. The sample includes 230,000 or so clones, 65% to 90% of them seen just once. The TCR comes from a woman in her thirties or forties who had recovered from COVID-19. This chain links TRBV12-5 with TRBJ2-5; the match to TRBD2 covers 7 bases. Material for sequencing was peripheral blood. The CDR3 coding sequence is TGTGCTAGTGGTTTGGCGGGAGGTGGGGAGACCCAGTACTTC. Translation gives CASGLAGGGETQYF.